One and the same sample provided the 25 T cell receptor beta chains below, sequenced in a study of breast tumors, draining lymph nodes, adjacent tissues. The lymph nodes were axillary draining lymph nodes from breast cancer patients. TCRdb re-analysed the multiplex PCR reads in MiXCR, keeping a single row per CDR3 protein. The table has about 110,000 distinct CDR3 sequences, less than 40% seen once. The source material was axillary lymph node tissue. The receptors derive from a female donor with breast cancer. Some clones in this sample may be carry-over from other donors' samples.

In regard to this clonotype: One junction end disagrees with the germline gene, perhaps due to a read error. The chain joins TRBV24-1 to TRBJ2-1, with D possibly TRBD1 on 6 matching bases. There are 16 residues in the CDR3. Per germline, CDR1 KGHDR and CDR2 SFDVKD. For the CDR3, the DNA is TGTGCCACCAGTGACCCGGGCAGGGGTCGGAACAATGGGCAGTTCTTC. Encoded protein: CATSDPGRGRNNGQFF.

The table lists this clonotype with many counts. The rearrangement uses TRBV5-4 and TRBJ2-1; possible D gene TRBD2, 6 bases. Germline V CDR1 and CDR2: SGHNT, YYREEE (reference sequence). Trimming stripped 4 bases from V and 8 bases from J, with 19 bases between. This CDR3 spans 15 amino acids. For the CDR3, the DNA is TGTGCCAGCAGCGTGGCGGGACTCCCCGGGGATGAGCAGTTCTTC. Protein: CASSVAGLPGDEQFF.

This clonotype has a count of ten or more. The V and J genes are TRBV7-9 and TRBJ2-7, with TRBD2 as a possible D gene (5 bases). The CDR3 is 12 amino acids. Germline CDR1 is SEHNR and CDR2 is FQNEAQ (reference sequence). With 1 base removed from V and 7 bases from J, the gap between germline ends came to 8 bases. CDR3 coding DNA: TGTGCCAGCAGCTTAGTAGAGGGTGAGCAGTACTTC. Residues: CASSLVEGEQYF. The full variable domain, completed using reference TRBV7-9 and TRBJ2-7, is DTGVSQNPRHKITKRGQNVTFRCDPISEHNRLYWYRQTLGQGPEFLTYFQNEAQLEKSRLLSDRFSAERPKGSFSTLEIQRTEQGDSAMYLCASSLVEGEQYFGPGTRLTVT.

By sample fraction, this clonotype is medium-sized (0.01 to 0.1%). One end of the junction varies from germline; a read error may be responsible. The V and J genes are TRBV7-7 and TRBJ2-3; 7 nucleotides line up with TRBD2. The CDR3 totals 14 residues. Germline loops: CDR1 SSHAT, CDR2 FNYEAQ (reference sequence). Here the CDR3 DNA reads TGTGCTAGCAGCCCGACGGGGGGTGCAGATACGCAGTATTTT. Translating it yields CASSPTGGADTQYF.

The chain links TRBV2 to TRBJ2-2; D remains unclear. Deletions cut 6 bases from V and 0 bases from J, with 5 bases between. Per germline, CDR1 SNHLY and CDR2 FYNNEI. The CDR3 extends over 13 amino acids. The CDR3 coding sequence is TGTGCCAGCAGGGGATCGAACACCGGGGAGCTGTTTTTT. Translated: CASRGSNTGELFF.

This clonotype was counted ten times or more. This chain connects TRBV7-2 to TRBJ2-5, with D possibly TRBD2 on 7 matching bases. Trimming pared 5 bases from V and 2 bases from J, leaving 15 bases between. CDR1 SGHTA and CDR2 FQGNSA come from the germline V gene. The CDR3 sequence is 15 residues long. CDR3 bases: TGTGCCAGCAGCGTTAGGCGGGGGCAGCAAGAGACCCAGTACTTC. This codes for CASSVRRGQQETQYF.

This clonotype was found many times. This chain links TRBV4-1 with TRBJ1-4; D might be TRBD1 (6 bases). V was cut by 3 bases and J by 7 bases, with 6 bases left in between. The germline V gene encodes CDR1 MGHRA and CDR2 YSYEKL. This CDR3 comprises 12 residues. CDR3 in amino acids: CASSQDSEKLFF. The CDR3, as DNA: TGCGCCAGCAGCCAGGACAGTGAAAAACTGTTTTTT.

In its sample, this clonotype was seen many times. This may come from a read error, since a much larger clone is one base off. CDR3 nucleotides: TGCAGTGCTAGAGTGGGTGGCAGCAATCCGCCCCAGCATTTT. Encoded protein: CSARVGGSNPPQHF. V and J are TRBV20-1 and TRBJ1-5; D remains ambiguous. The CDR3 is 14 residues long. Looked up from germline, CDR1 is DFQATT and CDR2 is SNEGSKA (reference sequence).

As for this clonotype: A much more abundant neighbour one base away suggests this may be a read error. The chain carries TRBV12-3 or TRBV12-4 and TRBJ2-3; possible D gene TRBD2, 6 bases. Trimming removed 5 bases from V and 6 bases from J, with 12 bases in between. This CDR3 contains 13 residues. The CDR3 spells CASSRRSGDTQYF. DNA for the CDR3: TGTGCCAGCAGTCGAAGGAGCGGGGATACGCAGTATTTT.

This clonotype was counted between two and nine times. This may stem from a read error, because a much larger clone lies one nucleotide away. Here the CDR3 reads CASSLVGKGDTQYF. CDR3 sequence (DNA): TGTGCCAGCAGCCTAGTGGGGAAAGGAGATACGCAGTATTTT. This chain connects TRBV3-1 to TRBJ2-3, with unresolved D. This CDR3 has 14 amino acids. The germline V and J ends were trimmed by 4 bases and 5 bases, with 13 bases remaining between them. Per germline, CDR1 LGHDT and CDR2 YNNKEL (reference sequence).

This clonotype was seen ten or more times. The rearrangement links TRBV12-3 or TRBV12-4 to TRBJ2-1, with D possibly being TRBD1 (6 bases). This CDR3 region has 17 residues. Trimming stripped 2 bases from V and 0 bases from J, with 14 bases between. The CDR3 region has the DNA TGTGCCAGCAGTTTATGGGTGGGGGCCAGCTCCTACAATGAGCAGTTCTTC. It is translated as CASSLWVGASSYNEQFF.

This clonotype was seen ten or more times. CDR3 nucleotide sequence: TGTGCCAGCACCAGACAGGGAGATCGGTACAATGAGCAGTTCTTC. Translation gives CASTRQGDRYNEQFF. This rearrangement joins TRBV6-2 or TRBV6-3 to TRBJ2-1, with TRBD1 matching over 7 bases. The CDR3 is made up of 15 amino acids. CDR1 is MNHEY, CDR2 SVGEGT, per germline. The junction had 10 bases not matched to a gene; V was cut back by 7 bases and J by 4 bases.

This clonotype was observed a handful of times. A much more abundant neighbour one base away suggests this may be a read error. This chain uses TRBV4-1 with TRBJ2-5; TRBD2 matches 11 bases. Germline V gives CDR1 MGHRA, CDR2 YSYEKL. The CDR3 is 15 amino acids. CDR3 in amino acids: CAGSQAGTSGETQYF. In DNA form, the CDR3 reads TGCGCCGGCAGCCAAGCCGGGACTAGCGGAGAGACCCAGTACTTC.

This clonotype showed up many times. The genes are TRBV19 and TRBJ1-3, with D possibly TRBD1 on 6 matching bases. V shed 7 bases and J shed 4 bases, with 17 bases lying between them. From germline, CDR1 is LNHDA and CDR2 SQIVND (reference sequence). This CDR3 is 15 amino acids long. The CDR3 DNA sequence: TGTGCCAGTACCCCCTCGACAGGAGGGGGAAACACCATATATTTT. Protein: CASTPSTGGGNTIYF.

The V and J genes are TRBV25-1 and TRBJ2-7, with TRBD1 matching 8 bases. The length of the CDR3 is 15 residues. J was trimmed by 6 bases and V by 5 bases; bases with no gene match: 12. Germline loops: CDR1 MGHDK, CDR2 SYGVNS. The CDR3 coding sequence is TGTGCCAGCAGTCAGGCTGGGACAGGTACAGGCGAGCAGTACTTC. Translating it yields CASSQAGTGTGEQYF.

A remark on this clonotype: This may come from a read error, since a much larger clone is one base off. The chain recombines TRBV6-5 with TRBJ1-2, with 9 bases identical to TRBD1. The CDR3 length is 15 residues. The germline V gene encodes CDR1 MNHEY and CDR2 SVGAGI. CDR3 sequence reads: CASSHSTTGGYGYAF. In nucleotides, the CDR3 is TGTGCCAGCAGTCACTCGACTACAGGGGGCTATGGCTACGCCTTC.

This clonotype occurred many times. The CDR3 loop reads CASSVEAGNTIYF. CDR3 DNA: TGTGCCAGCAGCGTAGAAGCGGGAAACACCATATATTTT. The chain couples TRBV9 to TRBJ1-3; D is unresolved. Germline V gene data show CDR1 as SGDLS and CDR2 as YYNGEE. CDR3 length equals 13 residues. Trimming pared 0 bases from V and 4 bases from J, leaving 5 bases between.

The table lists this clonotype with many counts. The chain links TRBV7-3 to TRBJ2-1; 13 nucleotides agree with TRBD2. Trimming at V came to 4 bases and at J to 6 bases, leaving 6 bases not matched to a gene. The CDR3 runs 16 residues. Germline assignment: CDR1 SGHTA and CDR2 FQGTGA. The CDR3 sequence is CASSSWTSGSLNEQFF. The CDR3 DNA follows: TGTGCCAGCAGCTCCTGGACTAGCGGGAGTCTCAATGAGCAGTTCTTC.

J is TRBJ2-1 and V is TRBV24-1; D perhaps matches TRBD1 (6 bases). The CDR3 is 17 residues long. Looked up from germline, CDR1 is KGHDR and CDR2 is SFDVKD. V lost 4 bases and J 6 bases, leaving 21 bases between the germline ends. The CDR3 region has the DNA TGTGCCACCAGTGAGGAATCTTATAGGACAGCGATCAATGAGCAGTTCTTC. It translates to CATSEESYRTAINEQFF.

The sample holds many counts of this clonotype. This chain connects TRBV7-9 to TRBJ2-1, with 10 bases lining up with TRBD2. Germline lookup yields CDR1 SEHNR and CDR2 FQNEAQ (reference sequence). The length of the CDR3 is 14 residues. V shed 4 bases and J 7 bases; nucleotides not matched to a gene: 4. The CDR3 reads CASSSSGGANEQFF. The CDR3 nucleotides read TGTGCCAGCAGCTCCAGCGGGGGGGCTAATGAGCAGTTCTTC.

This clonotype has a count of ten or more. The chain combines TRBV13 with TRBJ1-2; D remains ambiguous. V was trimmed by 2 bases and J by 5 bases, leaving 15 bases between them. The CDR3 is 15 residues long. The germline V gene has CDR1 PRHDT and CDR2 FYEKMQ (reference sequence). DNA of the CDR3: TGTGCCAGCAGCTTACTCGTCAGCGCCTATTATGGCTACACCTTC. Its protein is CASSLLVSAYYGYTF.

Points on this clonotype: Being one base from a much bigger clone, this may be a read error. The V call is TRBV11-2, the J call TRBJ2-3; 7 bases match TRBD1. V shed 5 bases, J shed 5 bases, and the junction held 7 bases outside the gene matches. The V gene's germline CDR1 is SGHAT and CDR2 FQNNGV. This CDR3 is 14 amino acids long. CDR3 region: CASSHTGAQDTQYF. CDR3 nucleotides: TGTGCCAGCAGCCACACAGGGGCCCAAGATACGCAGTATTTT.

This clonotype occurred many times. V is TRBV13 and J is TRBJ1-6, with D unclear. This CDR3 is built from 12 residues. The germline gives CDR1 PRHDT, CDR2 FYEKMQ (reference sequence). The V gene lost 4 bases and the J gene lost 10 bases, with 8 bases spanning the gap. CDR3 coding DNA: TGTGCCAGCAGCTCCCAAATCTCACCCCTCCACTTT. The encoded protein is CASSSQISPLHF.

The chain employs TRBV4-3 and TRBJ1-2; TRBD1 is a possible D gene (6 bases). The germline gives CDR1 LGHNA, CDR2 YSLEER. The CDR3 totals 15 residues. Trimming took 9 bases from V and 3 from J, leaving 20 bases between them. The CDR3 protein is CASWEERTDYYGYTF. In nucleotides, the CDR3 is TGCGCCAGTTGGGAAGAGAGGACAGATTACTATGGCTACACCTTC.

This clonotype appeared many times. This chain joins TRBV20-1 and TRBJ2-1, with 8 bases lining up with TRBD1. Losses at the gene ends were 2 bases for V and 3 bases for J; bases not matched to a gene: 12. CDR3 length: 17 residues. The V gene's germline CDR1 is DFQATT and CDR2 SNEGSKA (reference sequence). CDR3 bases: TGCAGTGCTAGATCTGGACAGGGCGCACCTAACTACAATGAGCAGTTCTTC. It yields the protein CSARSGQGAPNYNEQFF.